A selection of T cell receptor beta chains follows, all from one sample in a study of blood T cell repertoires in COVID-19. TCRdb's copy holds only in-frame clones and misses some; the assay was immunoSEQ multiplex PCR. The sample holds fewer than 350,000 clones, roughly 93% seen once. Material: PBMCs or T cells enriched from blood (not recorded which). These receptors were taken from a woman in her thirties or forties with acute COVID-19. The CDR3 runs from the conserved cysteine through the conserved F or W. Fields, in order: D gene, J gene, V gene, clone size, CDR3 DNA, CDR3 protein. D genes are given only for firm matches. The size entry is marked missing in some rows and otherwise reads once, few, many or a size class.

d_call: TRBD1
j_call: TRBJ1-4
v_call: TRBV19
clone_size: .
cdr3_nt: TGTGCCAGTAGTAACCGGGACAGGGGGTCCCCAACTAATGAAAAACTGTTTTTT
cdr3_aa: CASSNRDRGSPTNEKLFF

d_call: TRBD1
j_call: TRBJ1-1
v_call: TRBV5-1
clone_size: .
cdr3_nt: TGCGCCAGCAGTTTACCGGGACAGGGTGAAGCTTTCTTT
cdr3_aa: CASSLPGQGEAFF

d_call: TRBD2
j_call: TRBJ2-7
v_call: TRBV5-1
clone_size: few
cdr3_nt: TGCGCCAGCAGGGGGGCTAGCGGGAGCTCCTCCTACGAGCAGTACTTC
cdr3_aa: CASRGASGSSSYEQYF

d_call: .
j_call: TRBJ1-2
v_call: TRBV29-1
clone_size: .
cdr3_nt: TGCAGCGTGCTGGAGCCTAACTATGGCTACACCTTC
cdr3_aa: CSVLEPNYGYTF

d_call: .
j_call: TRBJ1-2
v_call: TRBV7-9
clone_size: .
cdr3_nt: TGTGCCAGCAGTCAAACGTGGGGGGAGGGCTACACCTTC
cdr3_aa: CASSQTWGEGYTF

d_call: .
j_call: TRBJ1-2
v_call: TRBV14
clone_size: .
cdr3_nt: TGTGCCAGCAGCAAGTTGTTACAGGGCGGGCATTCGAAAGGCTACACCTTC
cdr3_aa: CASSKLLQGGHSKGYTF

d_call: TRBD2
j_call: TRBJ2-7
v_call: TRBV14
clone_size: once
cdr3_nt: TGTGCCAGCAGCCCGAGGCTAGCGGATACCTACGAGCAGTACTTC
cdr3_aa: CASSPRLADTYEQYF

d_call: .
j_call: TRBJ1-2
v_call: TRBV18
clone_size: .
cdr3_nt: TGTGCCAGCTCAGACAACCGAGACTATGGCTACACCTTC
cdr3_aa: CASSDNRDYGYTF

d_call: .
j_call: TRBJ1-1
v_call: TRBV4-3
clone_size: .
cdr3_nt: TGCGCCAGCAGCCAAGGGTCGGGGTGGATCACTGAAGCTTTCTTT
cdr3_aa: CASSQGSGWITEAFF

d_call: .
j_call: TRBJ2-7
v_call: TRBV7-2
clone_size: .
cdr3_nt: TGTGCCAGCAGCTTAGCGGGGGCGGGGACAGCCGAGCAGTACTTC
cdr3_aa: CASSLAGAGTAEQYF

d_call: .
j_call: TRBJ2-7
v_call: TRBV28
clone_size: .
cdr3_nt: TGTGCCAGCATCGACCGGGGTGGCGAGCAGTACTTC
cdr3_aa: CASIDRGGEQYF

d_call: .
j_call: TRBJ1-6
v_call: TRBV3-1/TRBV3-2
clone_size: .
cdr3_nt: TGTGCCAGCAGCTACGGGAGTAATTCACCCCTCCACTTT
cdr3_aa: CASSYGSNSPLHF

d_call: TRBD2
j_call: TRBJ2-1
v_call: TRBV7-6
clone_size: .
cdr3_nt: TGTGCCAGCAGCTTAGTAGAGACTAGCGCTGATGAGCAGTTCTTC
cdr3_aa: CASSLVETSADEQFF

d_call: TRBD2
j_call: TRBJ2-3
v_call: TRBV7-3
clone_size: once
cdr3_nt: TGTGCCAGCAGCCCCCGGACTAGCGGAGCTACGCAGTATTTT
cdr3_aa: CASSPRTSGATQYF

d_call: TRBD1
j_call: TRBJ1-6
v_call: TRBV6-4
clone_size: .
cdr3_nt: TGTGCCAGCAGCGAGGGACAGGGTATTGCACCCCTCCACTTT
cdr3_aa: CASSEGQGIAPLHF

d_call: .
j_call: TRBJ2-5
v_call: TRBV2
clone_size: .
cdr3_nt: TGTGCCAGCAGACCGGGACTGACACAAGAGACCCAGTACTTC
cdr3_aa: CASRPGLTQETQYF

d_call: .
j_call: TRBJ2-6
v_call: TRBV24-1
clone_size: .
cdr3_nt: TGTGCCACCAGTGACCCCCGGTTCTCTGGGGCCAACGTCCTGACTTTC
cdr3_aa: CATSDPRFSGANVLTF

d_call: .
j_call: TRBJ2-7
v_call: TRBV6-2/TRBV6-3
clone_size: few
cdr3_nt: TGTGCCAGCAGCCCTACTAGAAACGAGCAGTACTTC
cdr3_aa: CASSPTRNEQYF

d_call: TRBD1
j_call: TRBJ1-2
v_call: TRBV5-6
clone_size: .
cdr3_nt: TGTGCCAGCAGCCCACCCGGGACAGGGGCCGTCTATGGCTACACCTTC
cdr3_aa: CASSPPGTGAVYGYTF

d_call: TRBD1
j_call: TRBJ1-5
v_call: TRBV28
clone_size: .
cdr3_nt: TGTGCCAGCAGTGGCCCTTTCCACCGGGACAGAGTTTATAGCAATCAGCCCCAGCATTTT
cdr3_aa: CASSGPFHRDRVYSNQPQHF

d_call: .
j_call: TRBJ2-1
v_call: TRBV5-6
clone_size: .
cdr3_nt: TGTGCCAGCAGCTGGTTGGGGAGCAATGAGCAGTTCTTC
cdr3_aa: CASSWLGSNEQFF

d_call: TRBD2
j_call: TRBJ2-1
v_call: TRBV6-6
clone_size: .
cdr3_nt: TGTGCCAGCACCTTCCCGGGAGGTAGGAATGAGCAGTTCTTC
cdr3_aa: CASTFPGGRNEQFF

d_call: TRBD1
j_call: TRBJ2-1
v_call: TRBV7-3
clone_size: .
cdr3_nt: TGTGCCAGCAGCTTAACGACAGGGGGAAATTATGAGCAGTTCTTC
cdr3_aa: CASSLTTGGNYEQFF

d_call: .
j_call: TRBJ1-2
v_call: TRBV6-2/TRBV6-3
clone_size: .
cdr3_nt: TGTGCCAGCAGTTCCCGGGAAGTCTATGGCTACACCTTC
cdr3_aa: CASSSREVYGYTF

d_call: .
j_call: TRBJ2-3
v_call: TRBV29-1
clone_size: .
cdr3_nt: TGCAGCGCAACGATTGGGACTAGCACAGATACGCAGTATTTT
cdr3_aa: CSATIGTSTDTQYF

d_call: TRBD1
j_call: TRBJ1-5
v_call: TRBV19
clone_size: once
cdr3_nt: TGTGCCAGTAGTATAAATGGACAGGGGAATCAGCCCCAGCATTTT
cdr3_aa: CASSINGQGNQPQHF

d_call: .
j_call: TRBJ1-1
v_call: TRBV29-1
clone_size: .
cdr3_nt: TGCAGCGTTGAAGATCCCACAGGATCGAACACTGAAGCTTTCTTT
cdr3_aa: CSVEDPTGSNTEAFF

d_call: .
j_call: TRBJ1-2
v_call: TRBV4-1
clone_size: few
cdr3_nt: TGCGCCAGCAGCCAAGAAAAGGGAGGGTATGGCTACACCTTC
cdr3_aa: CASSQEKGGYGYTF

d_call: TRBD1
j_call: TRBJ1-1
v_call: TRBV12-5
clone_size: .
cdr3_nt: TGTGCTAGTGGTTTGGTATTGAGTAGGGGGGACAGATACACTGAAGCTTTCTTT
cdr3_aa: CASGLVLSRGDRYTEAFF

d_call: TRBD1
j_call: TRBJ1-5
v_call: TRBV15
clone_size: .
cdr3_nt: TGTGCCACTACCGGTGAGGGGGCTCACCAGCCCCAGCATTTT
cdr3_aa: CATTGEGAHQPQHF

d_call: TRBD1
j_call: TRBJ2-2
v_call: TRBV5-1
clone_size: .
cdr3_nt: TGCGCCAGCAGCTACGGGACAGGGTCGAGCGGGGAGCTGTTTTTT
cdr3_aa: CASSYGTGSSGELFF

d_call: TRBD1
j_call: TRBJ2-7
v_call: TRBV2
clone_size: .
cdr3_nt: TGTGCCAGCAGCGGACTACCCCCGGGACAGGGGGCCGAGCAGTACTTC
cdr3_aa: CASSGLPPGQGAEQYF

d_call: .
j_call: TRBJ1-3
v_call: TRBV5-4
clone_size: .
cdr3_nt: TGTGCCGTAGGGCGGGGTAGAGACTCTGGAAACACCATATATTTT
cdr3_aa: CAVGRGRDSGNTIYF

d_call: .
j_call: TRBJ2-7
v_call: TRBV2
clone_size: .
cdr3_nt: TGTGCCAGCAGTGTTCTACAGGGACCCTACGAGCAGTACTTC
cdr3_aa: CASSVLQGPYEQYF

d_call: TRBD1
j_call: TRBJ1-5
v_call: TRBV28
clone_size: .
cdr3_nt: TGTGCCAGCAGCCCAGACAGGGGAAGGAATAATCAGCCCCAGCATTTT
cdr3_aa: CASSPDRGRNNQPQHF

d_call: TRBD2
j_call: TRBJ2-1
v_call: TRBV3-1/TRBV3-2
clone_size: few
cdr3_nt: TGTGCCAGCAGCCTGACCGGGACTACCAATGAGCAGTTCTTC
cdr3_aa: CASSLTGTTNEQFF

d_call: .
j_call: TRBJ2-6
v_call: TRBV6-1
clone_size: .
cdr3_nt: TGTGCCAGCAGTGACGCTGCTAGTAGTCCTACTGGGGCCAACGTCCTGACTTTC
cdr3_aa: CASSDAASSPTGANVLTF

d_call: TRBD2
j_call: TRBJ2-7
v_call: TRBV27
clone_size: .
cdr3_nt: TGTGCCAGCACCATAGGTCGGGGGGGCAGCGACGAGCAGTACTTC
cdr3_aa: CASTIGRGGSDEQYF

d_call: TRBD2
j_call: TRBJ2-5
v_call: TRBV18
clone_size: .
cdr3_nt: TGTGCCAGCTCACCAGACCTAGCGGGGGGGACCCAGTACTTC
cdr3_aa: CASSPDLAGGTQYF

d_call: TRBD1
j_call: TRBJ2-2
v_call: TRBV6-5
clone_size: few
cdr3_nt: TGTGCCAGCAGTTTCTCGACAGGGGCGGACGGGGAGCTGTTTTTT
cdr3_aa: CASSFSTGADGELFF

d_call: TRBD1
j_call: TRBJ1-2
v_call: TRBV13
clone_size: once
cdr3_nt: TGTGCCAGCAGCCAGGGGGCCAGCTATGGCTACACCTTC
cdr3_aa: CASSQGASYGYTF

d_call: TRBD2
j_call: TRBJ2-1
v_call: TRBV27
clone_size: .
cdr3_nt: TGTGCCAGCAGTTTATCGTGGAGCGGGAGGGCCGCCGTTAATGAGCAGTTCTTC
cdr3_aa: CASSLSWSGRAAVNEQFF

d_call: TRBD2
j_call: TRBJ2-7
v_call: TRBV28
clone_size: .
cdr3_nt: TGTGCCAGCAGTTTACAGGGAGGGCGCGAGCAGTACTTC
cdr3_aa: CASSLQGGREQYF

d_call: .
j_call: TRBJ2-2
v_call: TRBV24-1
clone_size: .
cdr3_nt: TGTGCCACCGCCAATTCGGGATTAGGAACGAACACCGGGGAGCTGTTTTTT
cdr3_aa: CATANSGLGTNTGELFF

d_call: TRBD1
j_call: TRBJ2-7
v_call: TRBV5-1
clone_size: .
cdr3_nt: TGCGCCAGCAGCTTTCGGACAGGGGCTCTCTACGAGCAGTACTTC
cdr3_aa: CASSFRTGALYEQYF

d_call: .
j_call: TRBJ1-5
v_call: TRBV28
clone_size: .
cdr3_nt: TGTGCCAGCAGAGAAGGGGGTAATCAGCCCCAGCATTTT
cdr3_aa: CASREGGNQPQHF

d_call: .
j_call: TRBJ1-1
v_call: TRBV28
clone_size: once
cdr3_nt: TGTGCCAGCAGTTTCCCAGACAGATTGAACACTGAAGCTTTCTTT
cdr3_aa: CASSFPDRLNTEAFF

d_call: .
j_call: TRBJ2-3
v_call: TRBV5-1
clone_size: .
cdr3_nt: TGCGCCAGCAGCCTGGGTGGCGGAGGCACAGATACGCAGTATTTT
cdr3_aa: CASSLGGGGTDTQYF

d_call: .
j_call: TRBJ1-3
v_call: TRBV12-3/TRBV12-4
clone_size: .
cdr3_nt: TGTGCCAGCAGTTTATCTCGAAACACCATATATTTT
cdr3_aa: CASSLSRNTIYF

d_call: TRBD1
j_call: TRBJ1-6
v_call: TRBV7-2
clone_size: .
cdr3_nt: TGTGCCAGCCGCGACGTGGGACAGGGATATTCACCCCTCCACTTT
cdr3_aa: CASRDVGQGYSPLHF

d_call: .
j_call: TRBJ1-5
v_call: TRBV6-2/TRBV6-3
clone_size: .
cdr3_nt: TGTGCCAGCAGTCGGGGGGGAGGGCAGCCCCAGCATTTT
cdr3_aa: CASSRGGGQPQHF

d_call: TRBD1
j_call: TRBJ1-1
v_call: TRBV27
clone_size: once
cdr3_nt: TGTGCCAGCAGTTTGAGACAGGGGATGAACACTGAAGCTTTCTTT
cdr3_aa: CASSLRQGMNTEAFF